The 21 T cell receptor beta chains reported below all come from one sample, sequenced in a study of OX40 agonist ivuxolimab in advanced cancers. The protocol used for the library was the immunoSEQ multiplex PCR assay. TCRdb took this table from immuneACCESS and kept in-frame rearrangements with V and J called. Such tables lack part of the clones; where checked against another copy, unresolved V genes explain under half of the gap, and the rest is unexplained. This sample gives 40,000 to 45,000 clones in total; around 87% of them show up just once. Roughly 3.6% of the sample is held by the ten biggest clonotypes. Sequenced here: CD4+ or CD8+ T cells sorted from blood, sampled in a trial of the OX40 agonist ivuxolimab. The receptors originated from an adult with an advanced solid tumor such as melanoma, head and neck, liver or kidney cancer.

This clone has just a few counts. The chain has TRBV2 and TRBJ1-2; 10 bases align to TRBD1. This CDR3 is built from 14 residues. CDR1 SNHLY and CDR2 FYNNEI come from the germline V gene. V lost 6 bases, J lost 7 bases, and 8 bases stayed unmatched. The CDR3 is CASRTGTGAVGYTF. The CDR3 DNA sequence: TGTGCCAGCAGGACCGGGACAGGGGCGGTTGGCTACACCTTC.

V is TRBV7-6 and J is TRBJ2-2; 7 positions match TRBD1. Germline values: CDR1 SGHVS, CDR2 FNYEAQ. V trimming: 2 bases; J trimming: 3 bases; junction bases outside the gene matches: 6. CDR3 length: 16 residues. The chain's CDR3 is CASSLRRQGDTGELFF. The DNA of the CDR3 is TGTGCCAGCAGCTTAAGAAGGCAGGGGGACACCGGGGAGCTGTTTTTT. Full variable domain (missing parts from reference TRBV7-6 and TRBJ2-2): GAGVSQSPRYKVTKRGQDVALRCDPISGHVSLYWYRQALGQGPEFLTYFNYEAQQDKSGLPNDRFSAERPEGSISTLTIQRTEQRDSAMYRCASSLRRQGDTGELFFGEGSRLTVL.

The V and J genes are TRBV2 and TRBJ2-1; D call uncertain. Germline V lookup: CDR1 SNHLY, CDR2 FYNNEI. Trimming removed 7 bases at V and 0 bases at J, with 10 bases between. The CDR3 is made up of 14 amino acids. The chain's CDR3 is CASTPTSSYNEQFF. The CDR3, as DNA: TGTGCCAGCACACCGACATCCTCCTACAATGAGCAGTTCTTC.

This chain connects TRBV7-9 to TRBJ2-5; D call uncertain. Germline V gene data show CDR1 as SEHNR and CDR2 as FQNEAQ (reference sequence). The CDR3 spans 12 residues. V lost 5 bases, J lost 5 bases, and 9 bases lay in between. The CDR3 spells CASSPGRETQYF. In nucleotides, the CDR3 is TGTGCCAGCAGCCCCGGACGGGAGACCCAGTACTTC.

This chain links TRBV27 with TRBJ2-2; 10 nucleotides align to TRBD1. This CDR3 has 16 amino acids. Trimming at V came to 6 bases and at J to 3 bases, leaving 7 bases not matched to a gene. Per germline, CDR1 MNHEY and CDR2 SMNVEV (reference sequence). The CDR3 is CASSSSGTGDTGELFF. The CDR3 region has the DNA TGTGCCAGCAGCAGTTCCGGGACAGGGGACACCGGGGAGCTGTTTTTT.

The V gene is TRBV11-1, the J gene TRBJ2-5; D gene uncertain. The V end was cut by 1 base, the J end by 0 bases, with 3 bases between. Looked up from germline, CDR1 is SGHAT and CDR2 is FQDESV (reference sequence). The CDR3 has 13 residues. The CDR3 is CASSLVYQETQYF. CDR3 nucleotides: TGTGCCAGCAGCTTAGTCTACCAAGAGACCCAGTACTTC.

The rearrangement joins TRBV11-1 to TRBJ2-2, with D unclear. CDR1 and CDR2 (germline): SGHAT, FQDESV (reference sequence). The V and J ends lost 4 bases and 1 base respectively, with 7 bases between them. The CDR3 sequence is 14 residues long. The CDR3 here is CASSSSGNTGELFF. The CDR3 DNA reads as TGTGCCAGCAGCTCCTCAGGGAACACCGGGGAGCTGTTTTTT.

This clone showed up just a few times. The CDR3 nucleotides are TGCAGTGTTCGCAGGGGTGACACCATATATTTT. As protein: CSVRRGDTIYF. V gene TRBV20-1 combines with J gene TRBJ1-3; D might be TRBD1 (6 bases). This CDR3 has 11 amino acids. In germline, CDR1 is DFQATT, CDR2 SNEGSKA (reference sequence). V shed 7 bases and J shed 8 bases, with 12 bases lying between them.

The chain employs TRBV5-1 and TRBJ1-5; 9 nucleotides agree with TRBD1. V dropped 3 bases and J dropped 7; count of bases not matched to a gene: 8. Germline V gene sequence: CDR1 SGHRS, CDR2 YFSETQ. The CDR3 totals 15 residues. This chain's CDR3 is CASSSEGGQGQPQHF. In nucleotides, the CDR3 is TGCGCCAGCAGCTCCGAGGGCGGACAGGGGCAGCCCCAGCATTTT.

The rearrangement uses TRBV6-5 and TRBJ2-1; D uncertain. V dropped 6 bases and J dropped 6 bases, with 15 bases sitting between them. Germline CDR1 is MNHEY and CDR2 is SVGAGI. This CDR3 spans 14 amino acids. The CDR3 DNA follows: TGTGCCAGCAGCCCCCGAACTTTCAGCAATGAGCAGTTCTTC. It codes for CASSPRTFSNEQFF.

This chain joins TRBV12-5 and TRBJ2-3; TRBD2 agrees at 12 bases. CDR1 is LGHNT and CDR2 is FRNRAP in the germline V gene. The CDR3 covers 17 residues. V lost 9 bases to trimming and J lost 1 base; unmatched junction nucleotides: 11. In DNA form, the CDR3 reads TGTGCTAGCCGAGGGGCTAGCGGGAGGGTGGGCACAGATACGCAGTATTTT. Translated, it gives CASRGASGRVGTDTQYF.

This clone appeared once. The genes are TRBV28 and TRBJ2-7; D is unresolved. The V end was cut by 7 bases, the J end by 3 bases, with 22 bases between. This CDR3 comprises 16 residues. CDR1 and CDR2 from the germline V gene are MDHEN and SYDVKM. CDR3 protein: CASTLQSPQAVYEQYF. The DNA for the CDR3 is TGTGCCAGCACCCTTCAGTCCCCCCAAGCTGTCTACGAGCAGTACTTC.

The V and J genes are TRBV2 and TRBJ2-1, with a weak D call TRBD1 (6 bases). The ends were cut back, 6 bases at V and 13 bases at J, with 13 bases in the middle. Germline V CDR1 and CDR2: SNHLY, FYNNEI. This CDR3 region has 11 residues. The CDR3 is CASSQTGIQFF. In DNA form, the CDR3 reads TGTGCCAGCAGCCAAACAGGGATTCAGTTCTTC.

The V call is TRBV7-9, the J call TRBJ2-7; D perhaps matches TRBD2 (6 bases). In germline, CDR1 is SEHNR, CDR2 FQNEAQ (reference sequence). This CDR3 has 15 amino acids. Trimming removed 5 bases from V and 2 bases from J, with 16 bases in between. In DNA, the CDR3 is TGTGCCAGCAGCCGCTCGGAGGGGACCCCCTACGAGCAGTACTTC. Translated: CASSRSEGTPYEQYF.

The V gene is TRBV27, the J gene TRBJ2-7, with 13 bases identical to TRBD2. This CDR3 comprises 14 residues. V shed 5 bases and J 2 bases; nucleotides not matched to a gene: 0. CDR1 and CDR2 from the germline V gene are MNHEY and SMNVEV (reference sequence). CDR3 sequence reads: CASSTSGRAYEQYF. In nucleotides, the CDR3 is TGTGCCAGCAGTACTAGCGGGAGGGCCTACGAGCAGTACTTC.

Only one count was recorded for this clone. This chain uses TRBV27 with TRBJ2-7, with 7 bases matching TRBD2. Losses at the gene ends were 2 bases for V and 4 bases for J; bases not matched to a gene: 5. This CDR3 region has 14 residues. CDR1 MNHEY and CDR2 SMNVEV come from the germline V gene (reference sequence). DNA for the CDR3: TGTGCCAGCAGTTTAGGCGGGAGTCGATACGAGCAGTACTTC. It specifies CASSLGGSRYEQYF.

The chain combines TRBV6-4 with TRBJ2-3; D is unclear. The V end lost 4 bases, the J end lost 0 bases, and 8 bases lay between the germline ends. The length of the CDR3 is 14 residues. CDR1 and CDR2 from the germline V gene are MRHNA and SNTAGT. CDR3 protein: CASSVGPSTDTQYF. In DNA, the CDR3 is TGTGCCAGCAGTGTAGGGCCTAGCACAGATACGCAGTATTTT.

The chain uses TRBV15 and TRBJ2-3; 7 positions match TRBD1. V was pared by 0 bases and J by 5 bases, with 8 bases of the junction left unmatched. Germline loops: CDR1 LNHNV, CDR2 YYDKDF (reference sequence). The CDR3 runs to 16 residues. CDR3 region: CATSRDNGQGVDTQYF. As DNA, the CDR3 is TGTGCCACCAGCAGAGATAATGGGCAGGGGGTAGATACGCAGTATTTT.

This sequence joins TRBV11-1 and TRBJ2-3; D call uncertain. This CDR3 region has 14 residues. Trimming left V 2 bases short and J 3 bases short, with 9 bases between. CDR1 is SGHAT, CDR2 FQDESV, per germline (reference sequence). CDR3 in amino acids: CASSLSLGTDTQYF. As DNA, the CDR3 is TGTGCCAGCAGCTTAAGTTTGGGGACAGATACGCAGTATTTT.

There are a few counts of this clone. The CDR3 sequence is CASSEYPTGGWQFF. CDR3 nucleotide sequence: TGTGCCAGCAGTGAATATCCGACAGGGGGCTGGCAGTTCTTC. V and J are TRBV25-1 and TRBJ2-1; TRBD1 aligns across 10 bases. V shed 0 bases, J shed 12 bases, and the junction held 5 bases outside the gene matches. Germline V gene data show CDR1 as MGHDK and CDR2 as SYGVNS. This CDR3 contains 14 residues.

Only one count was recorded for this clone. This chain connects TRBV28 to TRBJ1-3; weak D call: TRBD1 (5 bases). The CDR3 spans 13 residues. With 4 bases removed from V and 3 bases from J, the gap between germline ends came to 7 bases. Germline V gene lookup returns CDR1 MDHEN and CDR2 SYDVKM. The chain's CDR3 is CASSWGIGNTIYF. CDR3 DNA sequence: TGTGCCAGCAGTTGGGGCATTGGAAACACCATATATTTT. The complete variable domain, with remaining parts taken from reference TRBV28 and TRBJ1-3, reads DVKVTQSSRYLVKRTGEKVFLECVQDMDHENMFWYRQDPGLGLRLIYFSYDVKMKEKGDIPEGYSVSREKKERFSLILESASTNQTSMYLCASSWGIGNTIYFGEGSWLTVV.